What follows is one TCR beta chain and its context. The antigen is unknown. In germline, CDR1 is SGHRS, CDR2 YFSETQ. The CDR3 contains 14 residues. Germline trimming cut 4 bases from V and 7 bases from J; bases unmatched to any gene: 8. The data belong to a study of cytomegalovirus exposure and HLA in healthy donors. About the study: Genotyping of under 500 donors showed that 70% to 90% belonged to the Caucasian-associated ancestry cluster.

General study points: The authors enumerated 150 to 200 TCR beta chains as linked to cytomegalovirus. Reports indicate that TCR beta sequences accurately predicted the HLA-A and HLA-B alleles of most subjects.

The primer mix had 60 Vbeta and 13 Jbeta primers. Assay used: immunoSEQ multiplex PCR; TCRdb lists only in-frame clones, some missing. The sample yields about 140,000 clones, 80% seen once. The sequencing sample was made of PBMCs. The chain joins TRBV5-1 to TRBJ1-5; TRBD1 aligns across 7 bases. The origin of this receptor is a man aged 40-55 years in good health and CMV-seronegative. CDR3 DNA sequence: TGCGCCAGCAGCCCGAGACAGGGAATGCAGCCCCAGCATTTT. It yields the protein CASSPRQGMQPQHF.